This TCR beta chain was recovered during a study of T-cell memory formation after mild COVID-19. The authors produced TCR alpha and TCR beta cDNA libraries with sample barcodes and UMIs by 5'RACE using constant-segment primers. TCRdb analysed the 5' RACE reads with MiXCR anew, one entry per CDR3 protein. The sample lists 500,000 to 550,000 distinct CDR3 sequences; roughly 22% were seen once. Study conclusions and caveats: Largely, contracting CD4+ clones fell within CM and EM, and contracting CD8+ clones within EMRA.

This CDR3 is 14 amino acids long. The V gene lost 0 bases and the J gene lost 10 bases, with 16 bases spanning the gap. Germline V gene lookup returns CDR1 GTSNPN and CDR2 SVGIG (reference sequence). Notes on this clonotype: Its antigen is unknown.

The specimen sequenced was PBMCs or a T cell subset sorted from them (not recorded which). The receptor comes from an adult woman who had mild COVID-19 (a few samples of this study predate the infection). Cell type and time point are not known. J is TRBJ2-1 and V is TRBV30; D perhaps matches TRBD2 (5 bases). The CDR3 spells CAWSVRRRRVEQFF. Written as DNA, the CDR3 is TGTGCCTGGAGTGTACGCAGGCGGCGGGTGGAGCAGTTCTTC.